A single sample gave rise to the 10 T cell receptor beta chains below, sequenced in a study of radiotherapy plus CTLA-4 blockade in lung cancer. Assay: immunoSEQ multiplex PCR; the TCRdb copy retains only in-frame clones and omits some. The repertoire includes some 60,000 clones, less than 80% of them detected once, and over 15% sits in the top ten. This specimen was peripheral blood, taken from a patient treated with radiotherapy plus ipilimumab. Receptor source: a human donor with non-small cell lung cancer who had a complete response to radiotherapy plus ipilimumab.

The rearrangement uses TRBV9 and TRBJ1-1; TRBD1 might be the D (5 bases). The ends were cut back, 4 bases at V and 7 bases at J, with 14 bases in the middle. This CDR3 is built from 13 residues. The germline CDR1 and CDR2 sequences are SGDLS and YYNGEE. CDR3 sequence reads: CASSRRQSDEAFF. DNA of the CDR3: TGTGCCAGCAGCCGAAGACAGAGCGATGAAGCTTTCTTT.

This chain connects TRBV5-1 to TRBJ2-3; D is possibly TRBD1 (6 bases). Germline V lookup: CDR1 SGHRS, CDR2 YFSETQ. The ends were cut back, 5 bases at V and 1 base at J, with 14 bases in the middle. The CDR3 length is 15 residues. Here the CDR3 DNA reads TGCGCCAGCAGGGATGGGGGCTTCGGCACAGATACGCAGTATTTT. Translation gives CASRDGGFGTDTQYF.

The rearrangement links TRBV7-6 to TRBJ2-5; the match to TRBD1 covers 7 bases. The CDR3 runs to 13 residues. Germline V gene data show CDR1 as SGHVS and CDR2 as FNYEAQ. V was pared by 0 bases and J by 6 bases, with 1 base of the junction left unmatched. In DNA form, the CDR3 reads TGTGCCAGCAGCTTAGCGGACAGGAAGACCCAGTACTTC. Protein sequence: CASSLADRKTQYF.

The J gene is TRBJ2-7, the V gene TRBV7-8; 10 nucleotides match TRBD2. Germline V gene lookup returns CDR1 SGHVS and CDR2 FQNEAQ. This CDR3 region has 15 residues. The V gene end was trimmed by 2 bases and the J gene end by 7 bases; junction bases not matched to a gene: 8. The CDR3 bases are TGTGCCAGCAGCTTATACCTAGCGGGAGCGAGGGAGCAGTACGTC. This codes for CASSLYLAGAREQYV.

The V and J genes are TRBV7-2 and TRBJ2-5, with 12 bases fitting TRBD2. The germline V gene has CDR1 SGHTA and CDR2 FQGNSA. V dropped 5 bases and J dropped 4; count of bases not matched to a gene: 11. This CDR3 has 17 amino acids. This chain's CDR3 is CASSLRLAGAGGETQYF. The CDR3 region has the DNA TGTGCCAGCAGCCTTCGACTAGCGGGAGCGGGTGGAGAGACCCAGTACTTC.

A few counts support this clone. This sequence joins TRBV12-5 and TRBJ2-1; 9 positions match TRBD1. V shed 2 bases, J shed 1 base, and the junction held 3 bases outside the gene matches. From germline, CDR1 is LGHNT and CDR2 FRNRAP. This CDR3 has 16 residues. CDR3 loop: CASGLHRGLSYNEQFF. Here the CDR3 DNA reads TGTGCTAGTGGTTTGCACAGGGGGCTTTCCTACAATGAGCAGTTCTTC.

V usage is TRBV15 and J usage is TRBJ2-1; maybe TRBD2 (5 bases). Trimming shortened V by 0 bases and J by 4 bases, and 13 bases separated the two germline ends. The CDR3 sequence is 16 residues long. Germline CDR1 LNHNV, CDR2 YYDKDF (reference sequence). The CDR3 nucleotides read TGTGCCACCAGCAGAGATCGTGACTACCCATACAATGAGCAGTTCTTC. Translation: CATSRDRDYPYNEQFF. Based on the CDR3 plus reference TRBV15 and TRBJ2-1, the full variable domain is DAMVIQNPRYQVTQFGKPVTLSCSQTLNHNVMYWYQQKSSQAPKLLFHYYDKDFNNEADTPDNFQSRRPNTSFCFLDIRSPGLGDTAMYLCATSRDRDYPYNEQFFGPGTRLTVL.

The chain joins TRBV27 to TRBJ2-1; D may be TRBD1 (7 bases). V dropped 6 bases and J dropped 7 bases, with 16 bases sitting between them. The CDR3 is 14 amino acids. Germline V gene lookup returns CDR1 MNHEY and CDR2 SMNVEV (reference sequence). The CDR3 loop reads CASSSRQGGNEQFF. In nucleotides, the CDR3 is TGTGCCAGCAGCTCTCGACAGGGAGGAAATGAGCAGTTCTTC.

The chain joins TRBV19 to TRBJ1-1, with 7 nucleotides matching TRBD1. CDR3 size: 15 residues. V dropped 6 bases and J dropped 5; count of bases not matched to a gene: 12. Looked up from germline, CDR1 is LNHDA and CDR2 is SQIVND (reference sequence). This CDR3 is CASRPPSDRLTEAFF. In nucleotides, the CDR3 is TGTGCCAGTAGACCCCCCTCGGACAGGCTAACTGAAGCTTTCTTT. Looking up the rest from reference TRBV19 and TRBJ1-1 gives the full variable domain: DGGITQSPKYLFRKEGQNVTLSCEQNLNHDAMYWYRQDPGQGLRLIYYSQIVNDFQKGDIAEGYSVSREKKESFPLTVTSAQKNPTAFYLCASRPPSDRLTEAFFGQGTRLTVV.

V gene TRBV13 combines with J gene TRBJ2-7, with TRBD2 identical over 12 bases. Germline CDR1 reads PRHDT; CDR2 reads FYEKMQ (reference sequence). The CDR3 length is 15 residues. Trimming at V came to 5 bases and at J to 5 bases, leaving 7 bases not matched to a gene. The DNA for the CDR3 is TGTGCCAGCAGCCTCCGACTAGCGGGAGAAGACGAGCAGTACGTC. Its protein product is CASSLRLAGEDEQYV.